Following are 16 T cell receptor beta chains from one sample sequenced in a study of blood T cell repertoires in COVID-19 (dated by TCRdb to about 2020). The library was produced with the immunoSEQ multiplex PCR assay. TCRdb's version of the immuneACCESS table is confined to in-frame rearrangements and falls short of the full clone set. An unresolved V gene accounts for under half of the shortfall where checked; the remainder is of unknown origin. The sample table holds about 480,000 clones, of which about 89% were seen once. The ten largest clonotypes hold about 4.5% of the sample. Sequenced material: peripheral blood. These TCRs come from a woman in her twenties or thirties with acute or convalescent COVID-19.

The chain employs TRBV11-3 and TRBJ2-3; D ambiguous. From germline, CDR1 is SGHNT and CDR2 YENEEA. This CDR3 has 14 amino acids. The V end was cut by 1 base, the J end by 1 base, with 6 bases between. CDR3 DNA: TGTGCCAGCAGCTTAGGCGGAGGCACAGATACGCAGTATTTT. Its translation: CASSLGGGTDTQYF.

The J gene is TRBJ1-1, the V gene TRBV7-9; D remains unclear. The germline V gene encodes CDR1 SEHNR and CDR2 FQNEAQ (reference sequence). V lost 4 bases and J 1 base, leaving 10 bases between the germline ends. The CDR3 runs 14 residues. The DNA for the CDR3 is TGTGCCAGCAGCTCATCACAGAAGAACACTGAAGCTTTCTTT. Protein sequence: CASSSSQKNTEAFF. Filled out from reference TRBV7-9 and TRBJ1-1, the complete variable domain reads DTGVSQNPRHKITKRGQNVTFRCDPISEHNRLYWYRQTLGQGPEFLTYFQNEAQLEKSRLLSDRFSAERPKGSFSTLEIQRTEQGDSAMYLCASSSSQKNTEAFFGQGTRLTVV.

This sequence joins TRBV5-1 and TRBJ1-1; TRBD1 might be the D (5 bases). Trimming took 3 bases from V and 6 from J, leaving 9 bases between them. This CDR3 region has 12 residues. Germline lookup yields CDR1 SGHRS and CDR2 YFSETQ. The CDR3 here is CASSYGQSEAFF. The CDR3 nucleotides are TGCGCCAGCAGCTACGGACAATCTGAAGCTTTCTTT.

The genes are TRBV3-1 (or the pseudogene TRBV3-2) and TRBJ2-1; 9 bases map to TRBD2. V shed 0 bases, J shed 2 bases, and the junction held 11 bases outside the gene matches. This CDR3 is 19 amino acids long. CDR1 is LGHDT and CDR2 is YNNKEL in the germline V gene (reference sequence). CDR3 amino acids: CASSQDRAERGVPYNEQFF. For the CDR3, the DNA is TGTGCCAGCAGCCAAGATAGGGCGGAGCGGGGGGTACCCTACAATGAGCAGTTCTTC.

The chain carries TRBV29-1 and TRBJ2-2; TRBD1 might be the D (5 bases). V lost 4 bases, J lost 7 bases, and 13 bases lay in between. The germline V gene encodes CDR1 SQVTM and CDR2 ANQGSEA. CDR3 length: 13 amino acids. CDR3 bases: TGCAGCGTTGGTGGGGCAAGGGGCGGGGAGCTGTTTTTT. This gives the protein CSVGGARGGELFF.

This clone was found once. The chain links TRBV24-1 to TRBJ2-3; TRBD1 matches at 11 bases. The ends lost 5 bases at V and 5 bases at J; junction bases unmatched: 14. In germline, CDR1 is KGHDR, CDR2 SFDVKD. The length of the CDR3 is 18 residues. The CDR3 DNA reads TGTGCCACCAGTGCCCTCGGGACAGGGGGAGGTCGAGTAGATACGCAGTATTTT. Its protein is CATSALGTGGGRVDTQYF.

J is TRBJ2-2 and V is TRBV29-1; 7 bases fit TRBD1. Germline V gene lookup returns CDR1 SQVTM and CDR2 ANQGSEA. The CDR3 has 13 amino acids. Germline trimming cut 5 bases from V and 2 bases from J; bases unmatched to any gene: 2. DNA for the CDR3: TGCAGCGTTAAAGGGGGCAACACCGGGGAGCTGTTTTTT. It encodes CSVKGGNTGELFF.

The rearrangement joins TRBV2 to TRBJ1-4; 10 bases match TRBD1. Germline V gene sequence: CDR1 SNHLY, CDR2 FYNNEI. The CDR3 length is 12 residues. V was clipped by 8 bases and J by 8 bases; unmatched bases: 2. The CDR3 reads CASGTGEEKLFF. The CDR3 nucleotides read TGTGCCAGCGGGACAGGGGAGGAAAAACTGTTTTTT.

The chain has TRBV3-1 (or the pseudogene TRBV3-2) and TRBJ1-2; the match to TRBD1 covers 8 bases. Germline V gives CDR1 LGHDT, CDR2 YNNKEL (reference sequence). CDR3 length equals 15 residues. V was pared by 6 bases and J by 7 bases, with 13 bases of the junction left unmatched. In nucleotides, the CDR3 is TGTGCCAGCAGTCGAAATGCAGGGGGCGTCGGTGGCTACACCTTC. It yields the protein CASSRNAGGVGGYTF.

The V and J genes are TRBV5-5 and TRBJ2-2; 7 bases match TRBD1. The CDR3 spans 16 residues. CDR1 is SGHKS and CDR2 is YYEKEE in the germline V gene (reference sequence). V dropped 2 bases and J dropped 1; count of bases not matched to a gene: 5. In nucleotides, the CDR3 is TGTGCCAGCAGCTTCGCAAGGGGGCTGAACACCGGGGAGCTGTTTTTT. This sequence encodes CASSFARGLNTGELFF.

The rearrangement joins TRBV4-1 to TRBJ1-5; D remains ambiguous. Germline V gives CDR1 MGHRA, CDR2 YSYEKL. CDR3 length equals 15 residues. The V end lost 6 bases, the J end lost 3 bases, and 15 bases lay between the germline ends. This CDR3 reads CASRNEHSNNQPQHF. The CDR3 DNA reads as TGCGCCAGCAGGAACGAGCACAGCAACAATCAGCCCCAGCATTTT.

This chain connects TRBV2 to TRBJ1-6, with a possible D match to TRBD1 (6 bases). Germline V gives CDR1 SNHLY, CDR2 FYNNEI. Trimming shortened V by 7 bases and J by 6 bases, and 16 bases separated the two germline ends. This CDR3 region has 15 residues. The DNA for the CDR3 is TGTGCCAGCATTTCCACGGGACAACCTAATTCACCCCTCCACTTT. Translation: CASISTGQPNSPLHF.

The rearrangement joins TRBV6-5 to TRBJ2-7; D perhaps matches TRBD1 (6 bases). With 5 bases removed from V and 4 bases from J, the gap between germline ends came to 12 bases. CDR1 MNHEY and CDR2 SVGAGI come from the germline V gene. The CDR3 runs to 13 residues. CDR3 in amino acids: CASSTGWEYEQYF. CDR3 nucleotides: TGTGCCAGCAGTACAGGGTGGGAGTACGAGCAGTACTTC.

The J gene is TRBJ1-2, the V gene TRBV11-1; 8 nucleotides align to TRBD1. The CDR3 extends over 15 amino acids. CDR1 SGHAT and CDR2 FQDESV come from the germline V gene (reference sequence). Trimming removed 4 bases from V and 3 bases from J; junction bases left unmatched: 7. CDR3 sequence (DNA): TGTGCCAGCAGCTATAAGACAGGGGCGGACTATGGCTACACCTTC. Encoded protein: CASSYKTGADYGYTF.

There are a few counts of this clone. The chain links TRBV10-2 to TRBJ2-2; 8 nucleotides match TRBD1. CDR3 size: 18 residues. CDR1 is WSHSY, CDR2 SAAADI, per germline. Losses at the gene ends were 3 bases for V and 4 bases for J; bases not matched to a gene: 13. The CDR3 region has the DNA TGCGCCAGCAGTGAAGGGACAGGAGTCCTTCTATCCACCGGGGAGCTGTTTTTT. This gives the protein CASSEGTGVLLSTGELFF.

V and J are TRBV2 and TRBJ1-6, with 7 positions matching TRBD1. Germline loops: CDR1 SNHLY, CDR2 FYNNEI. The CDR3 spans 16 residues. Trimming cost V 6 bases and J 7 bases; bases outside gene matches: 12. For the CDR3, the DNA is TGTGCCAGCAGCCCGAGGGGGCACTTAGTGAATTCACCCCTCCACTTT. Its translation is CASSPRGHLVNSPLHF.